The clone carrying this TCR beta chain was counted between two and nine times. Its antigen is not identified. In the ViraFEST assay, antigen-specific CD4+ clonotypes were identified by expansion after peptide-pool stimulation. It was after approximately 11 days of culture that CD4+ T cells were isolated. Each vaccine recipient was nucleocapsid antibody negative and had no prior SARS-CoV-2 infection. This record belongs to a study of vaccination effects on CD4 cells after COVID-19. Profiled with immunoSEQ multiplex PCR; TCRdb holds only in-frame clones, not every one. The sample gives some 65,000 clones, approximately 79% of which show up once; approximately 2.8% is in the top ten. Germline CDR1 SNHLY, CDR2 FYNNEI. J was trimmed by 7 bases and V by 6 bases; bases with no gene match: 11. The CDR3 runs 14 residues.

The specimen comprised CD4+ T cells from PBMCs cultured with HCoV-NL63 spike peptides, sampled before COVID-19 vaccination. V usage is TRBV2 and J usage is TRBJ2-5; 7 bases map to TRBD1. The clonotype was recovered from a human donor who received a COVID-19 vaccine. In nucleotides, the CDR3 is TGTGCCAGCAGAGTACAGGGGTTTAGTGGGACCCAGTACTTC. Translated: CASRVQGFSGTQYF.